This TCR beta chain was retrieved from a study of cytomegalovirus exposure and HLA in healthy donors. Study in general: Researchers previously reported finding fewer than 140 million unique TCR beta sequences from 150 million to 200 million T cells. Overall study findings and caveats: Links to common viral pathogens appeared, in a later analysis, for several of the most significant clusters.

Per the germline V gene, CDR1 is SGHTA and CDR2 is FQGTGA. V was pared by 5 bases and J by 3 bases, with 3 bases of the junction left unmatched. This CDR3 is 15 amino acids long. The study ran its PCR with 60 Vbeta and 13 Jbeta primers. Measured with immunoSEQ multiplex PCR; TCRdb has only the in-frame clones, and not every one. The sample has about 120,000 clones, 80% seen once. Worth noting for this clone: The antigen is not known.

V gene TRBV7-3 combines with J gene TRBJ2-2; 10 positions agree with TRBD2. This receptor was identified in an older woman in good health and CMV-seropositive. Sequencing was performed on PBMCs. CDR3 protein: CASSRTSGYTGELFF. CDR3 coding DNA: TGTGCCAGCAGCCGGACTAGCGGATACACCGGGGAGCTGTTTTTT.